The 14 T cell receptor beta chains in this list originate from one sample, sequenced in a study of blood T cell repertoires in COVID-19. The assay was immunoSEQ multiplex PCR, and TCRdb's table has in-frame clones only and misses some. The sample shows 200,000 to 300,000 clones, less than 90% of them seen only once. Specimen: peripheral blood. The receptors here all came from a man aged 60 to 75 with acute or convalescent COVID-19.

This chain uses TRBV19 with TRBJ2-1; TRBD2 aligns across 15 bases. This CDR3 is built from 18 residues. Germline V gene sequence: CDR1 LNHDA, CDR2 SQIVND (reference sequence). V was pared by 4 bases and J by 3 bases, with 7 bases of the junction left unmatched. In nucleotides, the CDR3 is TGTGCCAGTAGTAGAAGGACTAGCGGGAGGGGGGGCTACAATGAGCAGTTCTTC. The encoded protein is CASSRRTSGRGGYNEQFF.

V gene TRBV7-2 combines with J gene TRBJ2-2, with D perhaps TRBD1 (6 bases). The germline gives CDR1 SGHTA, CDR2 FQGNSA. The CDR3 runs to 15 residues. V was pared by 4 bases and J by 5 bases, with 14 bases between. CDR3 residues: CASSSATGRTGELFF. Here the CDR3 DNA reads TGTGCCAGCAGCTCCGCGACAGGCCGGACCGGGGAGCTGTTTTTT.

The gene calls are TRBV20-1 and TRBJ1-1; D gene uncertain. The germline CDR1 and CDR2 sequences are DFQATT and SNEGSKA (reference sequence). The CDR3 contains 9 residues. The CDR3 reads CTRGTEAFF. The CDR3 coding sequence is TGCACCCGGGGAACTGAAGCTTTCTTT.

This chain connects TRBV4-2 to TRBJ2-3; 10 bases fit TRBD2. The V and J ends lost 0 bases and 4 bases, in that order; junction bases with no gene match: 13. The CDR3 loop spans 19 amino acids. Germline values: CDR1 LGHNA, CDR2 YNFKEQ. CDR3 sequence reads: CASSQEALSSSGGSDTQYF. The CDR3 DNA follows: TGTGCCAGCAGCCAAGAGGCCCTGTCTTCTAGCGGGGGATCAGATACGCAGTATTTT.

The chain has TRBV7-8 and TRBJ2-7, with 11 bases matching TRBD1. This CDR3 spans 14 amino acids. V trimming: 2 bases; J trimming: 5 bases; junction bases outside the gene matches: 2. Germline lookup yields CDR1 SGHVS and CDR2 FQNEAQ. The CDR3 sequence is CASSLMGQGDEQYF. In DNA form, the CDR3 reads TGTGCCAGCAGCTTAATGGGACAGGGGGACGAGCAGTACTTC.

The chain employs TRBV9 and TRBJ2-3; possibly TRBD2 for D (6 bases). CDR3 length: 16 amino acids. Looked up from germline, CDR1 is SGDLS and CDR2 is YYNGEE. V shed 0 bases and J shed 2 bases, with 13 bases lying between them. The CDR3 DNA sequence: TGTGCCAGCAGCGTAGGAAATAGCGGAACCACAGATACGCAGTATTTT. Translated, it gives CASSVGNSGTTDTQYF.

This rearrangement joins TRBV7-9 to TRBJ1-2, with 12 bases lining up with TRBD1. This CDR3 has 13 amino acids. Trimming removed 7 bases from V and 9 bases from J; junction bases left unmatched: 6. Germline V gives CDR1 SEHNR, CDR2 FQNEAQ (reference sequence). The CDR3 region is CASIKGQGASYTF. CDR3 in DNA: TGTGCCAGCATCAAGGGACAGGGGGCGAGCTACACCTTC.

The chain has TRBV3-1 (or the pseudogene TRBV3-2) and TRBJ2-1; no reliable D call. Germline CDR1 is LGHDT and CDR2 is YNNKEL (reference sequence). Trimming removed 0 bases from V and 3 bases from J, with 9 bases in between. The length of the CDR3 is 15 residues. CDR3 protein: CASSQDAANYNEQFF. The CDR3, as DNA: TGTGCCAGCAGCCAAGATGCGGCTAACTACAATGAGCAGTTCTTC.

This rearrangement joins TRBV11-2 to TRBJ2-4; 10 bases fit TRBD2. V dropped 3 bases and J dropped 11; count of bases not matched to a gene: 7. CDR3 length: 14 amino acids. CDR1 and CDR2 from the germline V gene are SGHAT and FQNNGV. CDR3 DNA: TGTGCCAGCAGCTTTAAGAGCCTAGCGGGGGTTCAGTACTTC. Its protein product is CASSFKSLAGVQYF.

This chain joins TRBV5-6 and TRBJ1-6, with D possibly TRBD1 on 5 matching bases. CDR3 length: 15 amino acids. The V gene lost 3 bases and the J gene lost 7 bases, with 14 bases spanning the gap. Germline V gene lookup returns CDR1 SGHDT and CDR2 YYEEEE. This chain's CDR3 is CASSSPGGMNSPLHF. In DNA form, the CDR3 reads TGTGCCAGCAGCTCTCCCGGGGGAATGAATTCACCCCTCCACTTT.

The gene calls are TRBV5-1 and TRBJ2-7, with 13 nucleotides matching TRBD2. J gave up 6 bases and V 1 base, and 4 bases lay outside the gene matches. The CDR3 covers 15 residues. CDR1 SGHRS and CDR2 YFSETQ come from the germline V gene. As DNA, the CDR3 is TGCGCCAGCAGCTTGACTAGCGGGAGGGAGGGCGAGCAGTACTTC. Its translation: CASSLTSGREGEQYF.

In this sample, this clone turned up once. V is TRBV28 and J is TRBJ1-1; 8 bases map to TRBD1. CDR1 is MDHEN, CDR2 SYDVKM, per germline. V was pared by 6 bases and J by 4 bases, with 7 bases of the junction left unmatched. This CDR3 contains 14 residues. The CDR3 DNA sequence: TGTGCCAGCAGCTTTAGTGGACAGGGCACTGAAGCTTTCTTT. Amino acids: CASSFSGQGTEAFF.

The rearrangement uses TRBV4-2 and TRBJ2-1, with 9 bases identical to TRBD2. The V gene's germline CDR1 is LGHNA and CDR2 YNFKEQ. V lost 4 bases to trimming and J lost 2 bases; unmatched junction nucleotides: 3. The CDR3 contains 15 residues. CDR3 amino acids: CASSPGLATYNEQFF. CDR3 in DNA: TGTGCCAGCAGCCCGGGACTAGCAACCTACAATGAGCAGTTCTTC.

The sample holds one count of this clone. V usage is TRBV21-1 and J usage is TRBJ1-4; TRBD1 reflects the table's D call only, with no check against the DNA. TRBV21-1 is annotated as a pseudogene. This CDR3 is built from 14 residues. As DNA, the CDR3 is TGTGCCAGCAGTTCGACAGGGAAGGGGGAAAAACTGTTTTTT. Translating it yields CASSSTGKGEKLFF.